The source of this TCR beta chain is a study of PD-1 blockade in classical Hodgkin lymphoma (TCRdb year 2020). Regarding the complete study: Nivolumab dosing was 3 mg/kg intravenously every 2 weeks, continuing until either disease progression or unacceptable toxicity. To define a peripheral blood immune signature of response to PD-1 blockade in classical Hodgkin lymphoma, the study combined TCR beta sequencing with CyTOF. What the work shows at the level of the full study, not this receptor alone: The study was limited to a single clinical trial cohort, and causes of repertoire differences, possibly disease activity or prior therapy, remained undefined. Trial patients achieving complete response had baseline diversity similar to newly diagnosed patients, whereas partial responders and progressors had significantly lower diversity. A significant rise by C4D1 was seen in CD4+ but not CD8+ TCR diversity (p=0.0027 vs p=0.16), with the rise being most apparent in complete responders (p=0.02). Lower diversity was observed in patients in whom nivolumab was started less than 1 year after ASCT, and these patients were excluded from later analyses so that confounding by immune reconstitution would be avoided. Baseline TCR diversity was reported to be lower in newly diagnosed patients than in healthy donors, and even lower in relapsed/refractory patients.

The time point label, as the study defines it: cycle 2 day 1 (C2D1) of nivolumab. Relapse after autologous stem cell transplantation had occurred in all trial patients, and cohorts A, B and C were distinguished by prior brentuximab vedotin exposure. A total of approximately 51 patients with relapsed/refractory classical Hodgkin lymphoma made up the trial cohort, and each patient's best overall response was complete response, partial response or progressive disease. In the multi-cohort phase II CheckMate 205 trial, trial patients received single-agent nivolumab. An independent review committee assessed best overall response by applying the 2007 International Working Group response criteria. PBMCs from the trial were collected at three points: immediately before nivolumab initiation (C1D1), and during therapy at cycle 2 day 1 and cycle 4 day 1. Peripheral blood was collected in 8 mL Vacutainer Cell Preparation Tubes, from which PBMCs were isolated by centrifugation and then cryopreserved.

Details on this clone: Its target antigen remains unknown. No quality values exist for individual bases; no much larger clone is one base distant.

V was cut back by 8 bases and J by 4 bases, leaving a gap of 18 bases between them. The CDR3, from cysteine to phenylalanine, totals 14 residues. CDR3 DNA only is kept here, 42 bases in frame from base 1. CDR1 MDHEN and CDR2 SYDVKM were looked up in the germline V gene. The Qiagen DNeasy kit was used to extract genomic DNA both from unsorted PBMCs and from the negatively selected CD4+ and CD8+ fractions. Amplification of TCR beta CDR3 regions was done by immunoSEQ multiplex PCR with primers that anneal to V and J segments. A synthetic immune receptor repertoire was used to minimize amplification bias, and remaining bias was computationally removed after sequencing. On the authors' methods: Custom Python scripts were used to quantify repertoire diversity as the Shannon entropy index. Unsorted, CD4+ and CD8+ repertoires were examined separately, except in combined analyses, for which CD4+ and CD8+ sequences were merged in silico. A clone was considered expanded if an increase in frequency of at least 2-fold after treatment relative to C1D1 was found, and a pseudocount of 0.5 was applied to clones undetected at baseline. Singleton clones were defined as clones with 0 or 1 copy at C1D1, and non-singleton clones were defined as clones with 2 or more copies. Clones expanded in unsorted samples were labelled as CD4+, CD8+ or unknown by matching protein sequences in sorted samples from the same patient. Wilcoxon tests were applied to paired samples to test diversity changes from C1D1 to C4D1. Sourced from immuneACCESS, this table was stored by TCRdb with only in-frame sequences that have V and J called. A share of the clones is absent; for the studies checked, an unresolved V gene accounts for under half, and the remainder has no known explanation. That table gives V, J and clone size, and the DNA gave D and trimming. The sample profile shows roughly 56,000 clones; more than 75% of them were found once. The ten largest make up more than 5% of the sample.

In this chain, TRBV28 is recombined with TRBJ2-7; the D call could be TRBD1 or TRBD2, with each sharing 5 bases. Sequenced material: peripheral blood mononuclear cells (PBMCs), taken before the second cycle of nivolumab. The sequence derives from a human donor with classical Hodgkin lymphoma. CDR3 protein: CASQGPTSVYEQYF. The nucleotides are TGTGCCAGCCAGGGACCAACGAGTGTTTACGAGCAGTACTTC.